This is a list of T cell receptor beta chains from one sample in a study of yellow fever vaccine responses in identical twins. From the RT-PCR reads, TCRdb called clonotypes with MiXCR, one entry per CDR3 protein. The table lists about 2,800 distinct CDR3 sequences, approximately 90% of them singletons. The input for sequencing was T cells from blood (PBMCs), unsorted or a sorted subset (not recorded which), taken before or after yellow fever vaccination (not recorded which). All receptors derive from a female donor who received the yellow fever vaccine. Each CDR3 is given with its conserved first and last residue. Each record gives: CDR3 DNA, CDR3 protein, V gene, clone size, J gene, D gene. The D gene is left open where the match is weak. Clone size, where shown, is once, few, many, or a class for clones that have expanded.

TGTGCCAGCAGTTGGGGGAATCAAGAGACCCAGTACTTC | CASSWGNQETQYF | TRBV2 | - | TRBJ2-5 | -
TGTGCCATCAGTGAGTGGGGGACAGGAAACAATGAGCAGTTCTTC | CAISEWGTGNNEQFF | TRBV10-3 | - | TRBJ2-1 | TRBD1
TGTGCCAGCAGGGGGACAGGAGCAACTAATGAAAAACTGTTTTTT | CASRGTGATNEKLFF | TRBV6-1 | - | TRBJ1-4 | TRBD1
TGTGCCAGCTCACCAAGCCTAGCGGGCTACAATGAGCAGTTCTTC | CASSPSLAGYNEQFF | TRBV18 | - | TRBJ2-1 | TRBD2
TGTGCCAGCAGTTACTCGAGGGGGACAGGGAACAATGAGCAGTTCTTC | CASSYSRGTGNNEQFF | TRBV6-2/TRBV6-3 | - | TRBJ2-1 | TRBD1
TGTGCCACCCTTCACAGGCCAAATCAGCCCCAGCATTTT | CATLHRPNQPQHF | TRBV10-3 | few | TRBJ1-5 | -
TGTGCCAGCAGAGAACGGGACCGCCAACTCTCATACAATGAGCAGTTCTTC | CASRERDRQLSYNEQFF | TRBV2 | - | TRBJ2-1 | -
TGTGCCAGCAGTGAAGGCTGGCAGGTCAATTCACCCCTCCACTTT | CASSEGWQVNSPLHF | TRBV2 | - | TRBJ1-6 | -
TGTGCCAGCAGTGAAAGGGACTCCCTCTCCTACGAGCAGTACTTC | CASSERDSLSYEQYF | TRBV2 | - | TRBJ2-7 | -
TGCGCCAGCAGCTTGTTGGCTAGCGCATTCTACGAGCAGTACTTC | CASSLLASAFYEQYF | TRBV5-1 | - | TRBJ2-7 | -
TGTGCCAGCAGCCACCGGGACAGCACTACGACCTTC | CASSHRDSTTTF | TRBV28 | - | TRBJ1-2 | TRBD1
TGCGCCAGCAGCCATGAGCTGCCCAGGGTGGGTACTGAAGCTTTCTTT | CASSHELPRVGTEAFF | TRBV4-1 | - | TRBJ1-1 | -
TGCAGTGTTCTCGCAGCGGGGAGCACAGATACGCAGTATTTT | CSVLAAGSTDTQYF | TRBV20-1 | - | TRBJ2-3 | TRBD2
TGTGCCAGCAGCCGAGTTAGCGGGGGGCCGGGCAATGAGCAGTTCTTC | CASSRVSGGPGNEQFF | TRBV7-6 | - | TRBJ2-1 | TRBD2
TGCGCCAGCAGCCAAGATTGGGGTACAGATACGCAGTATTTT | CASSQDWGTDTQYF | TRBV4-1 | - | TRBJ2-3 | -
TGTGCCAGCAGTCCCCCTATCGGGGGGATGGTTACGCAGTATTTT | CASSPPIGGMVTQYF | TRBV28 | - | TRBJ2-3 | TRBD2
TGTGCCAGCGGGCCTGCCGCCCTCTCCTACGAGCAGTACTTC | CASGPAALSYEQYF | TRBV6-1 | - | TRBJ2-7 | -
TGCGCCAGCAGTCAAGGCGAGAATCAGCCCCAGCATTTT | CASSQGENQPQHF | TRBV23-1 | - | TRBJ1-5 | -
TGTGCCAGCAGTGAAAGGCGAGGTGACAATGAGCAGTTCTTC | CASSERRGDNEQFF | TRBV2 | - | TRBJ2-1 | -
TGCGCCAGCAGAACAGGGACAAACACTGAAGCTTTCTTT | CASRTGTNTEAFF | TRBV10-1 | few | TRBJ1-1 | -
TGTGCCAGCAGCTTAGCGAGGGGAGGCAATGAGCAGTTCTTC | CASSLARGGNEQFF | TRBV7-6 | - | TRBJ2-1 | -
TGCGCCAGCAGCTTGGAGGGGTCAGACTATGGCTACACCTTC | CASSLEGSDYGYTF | TRBV5-1 | - | TRBJ1-2 | -
TGTGCCAGCAGCCAGCAGGGTACCGGGGAGCTGTTTTTT | CASSQQGTGELFF | TRBV3-1 | - | TRBJ2-2 | -
TGTGCCATCACGTCCCAGGGGCAAGCTGAAGCTTTCTTT | CAITSQGQAEAFF | TRBV10-3 | - | TRBJ1-1 | -
TGTGCCAGCAGTTCAGGCCGACCCCAGCATTTT | CASSSGRPQHF | TRBV12-3/TRBV12-4 | - | TRBJ1-5 | -
TGCAGTGCTAGGATACCGGGACGGAGAAACTATGGCTACACCTTC | CSARIPGRRNYGYTF | TRBV20-1 | - | TRBJ1-2 | -
TGTGCCAGCAGACCCGGGACGGCCTACAATGAGCAGTTCTTC | CASRPGTAYNEQFF | TRBV5-6 | once | TRBJ2-1 | -
TGCGCCAGCAGCTTGGATACTAGCGGCTCCTACAATGAGCAGTTCTTC | CASSLDTSGSYNEQFF | TRBV5-1 | - | TRBJ2-1 | TRBD2
TGTGCCAGAAGACAGGGGGCCCCGCGGCTCTCCTACGAGCAGTACTTC | CARRQGAPRLSYEQYF | TRBV28 | - | TRBJ2-7 | TRBD1
TGTGCCAGCAGTACTAGCGGGAGGGCCGTCAATGAGCAGTTCTTC | CASSTSGRAVNEQFF | TRBV12-3/TRBV12-4 | - | TRBJ2-1 | TRBD2
TGCAGCGTTGTGGGCAGGGGGCTGGGTGAGCAGTTCTTC | CSVVGRGLGEQFF | TRBV29-1 | - | TRBJ2-1 | TRBD1
TGTGCCAGTAGCTCAACAGTAACTGAAGCTTTCTTT | CASSSTVTEAFF | TRBV19 | - | TRBJ1-1 | -
TGTGCCAGCAGCCCACAGGGCATCGGCACCGGGGAGCTGTTTTTT | CASSPQGIGTGELFF | TRBV7-9 | - | TRBJ2-2 | -
TGTGCCAGCTCACCATGGGGGTTACCTAACACTGAAGCTTTCTTT | CASSPWGLPNTEAFF | TRBV18 | - | TRBJ1-1 | -
TGCAGCGTTGATGGCGGGTTAGGTCAGCCCCAGCATTTT | CSVDGGLGQPQHF | TRBV29-1 | - | TRBJ1-5 | -
TGTGCCAGTAGTATCGGTGAGCAGTTCTTC | CASSIGEQFF | TRBV19 | - | TRBJ2-1 | -
TGTGCCAGCAGCCCACCTACTTCGACAGGGGATGGCTACACCTTC | CASSPPTSTGDGYTF | TRBV5-6 | once | TRBJ1-2 | TRBD1
TGTGCCAGCAGTGACAGGGAGAGAATGAACACTGAAGCTTTCTTT | CASSDRERMNTEAFF | TRBV2 | - | TRBJ1-1 | -
TGTGCCAGCAGCCAAGATGCGGGAACCAAAAACATTCAGTACTTC | CASSQDAGTKNIQYF | TRBV4-2 | - | TRBJ2-4 | -
TGCGCCAGCAGCTTTTTCGGGGGTAGCGATACGCAGTATTTT | CASSFFGGSDTQYF | TRBV5-1 | - | TRBJ2-3 | -
TGTGCCAGCAGCTTAGGAGGGGGCAACTATGGCTACACCTTC | CASSLGGGNYGYTF | TRBV7-6 | - | TRBJ1-2 | TRBD1
TGTGCCAGCAGCTTCCCAGAAGAGACCCAGTACTTC | CASSFPEETQYF | TRBV11-2 | - | TRBJ2-5 | -
TGCGCCAGCAGCTTGGCCGCCGCCTCCTATGGCTACACCTTC | CASSLAAASYGYTF | TRBV5-1 | once | TRBJ1-2 | -
TGTGCCAGCAGTGACAGAAGCTCTGGAAACACCATATATTTT | CASSDRSSGNTIYF | TRBV2 | - | TRBJ1-3 | -